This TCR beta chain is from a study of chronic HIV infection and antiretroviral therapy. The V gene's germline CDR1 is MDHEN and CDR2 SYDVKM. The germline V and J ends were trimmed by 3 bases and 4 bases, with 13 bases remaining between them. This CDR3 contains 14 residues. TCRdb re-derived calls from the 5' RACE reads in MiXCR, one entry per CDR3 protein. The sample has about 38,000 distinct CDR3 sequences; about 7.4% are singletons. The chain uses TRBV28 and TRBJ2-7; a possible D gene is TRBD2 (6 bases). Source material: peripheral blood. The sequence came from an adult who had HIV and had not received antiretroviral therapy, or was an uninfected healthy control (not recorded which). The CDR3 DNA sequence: TGTGCCAGCAGTTTCGAGGGGACTTTATACGAGCAGTACTTC. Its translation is CASSFEGTLYEQYF.